The 16 T cell receptor beta chains below all came from one sample that was sequenced in a study of T-cell reconstitution after alpha-beta-depleted transplantation in children. Study-wide results and limits: One year post-transplant, T-cell counts and diversity were largely derived from T cells produced anew.

Antigens for these TCRs are unknown. Preparing the TCRbeta library involved the use of unique molecular identifiers. TCRdb reprocessed the PCR reads via MiXCR and lists one record per CDR3 protein. The sample has around 270,000 distinct CDR3 sequences; over 7.5% are singletons. Sequencing was performed on peripheral blood, taken 360 days after TCRalphabeta/CD19-depleted stem cell transplant. The receptors stem from a female patient aged 2-10 years who had a stem cell transplant for Fanconi anemia, so the T cells may come from the graft donor.

This clonotype was recorded many times. This chain links TRBV21-1 with TRBJ2-7. TRBV21-1 has pseudogene status. The CDR3 is 10 amino acids. CDR3 residues: CASSKRKEHF. The CDR3 nucleotides are TGTGCCAGCAGCAAAAGGAAGGAGCACTTC.

This clonotype was recorded at least ten times. The rearrangement uses TRBV29-1 and TRBJ2-7; 7 bases line up with TRBD2. The germline CDR1 and CDR2 sequences are SQVTM and ANQGSEA. This CDR3 is 15 amino acids long. V shed 3 bases, J shed 2 bases, and the junction held 10 bases outside the gene matches. In DNA form, the CDR3 reads TGCAGCGTTGATCTAAACTTGGGGGGGGCCTACGAGCAGTACTTC. This sequence encodes CSVDLNLGGAYEQYF.

This clonotype has a handful of counts. The chain is built from TRBV2 and TRBJ2-1; 7 bases map to TRBD1. From germline, CDR1 is SNHLY and CDR2 FYNNEI. V was pared by 6 bases and J by 9 bases, with 11 bases of the junction left unmatched. CDR3 length equals 14 residues. The CDR3 sequence is CASRPTGLEGEQFF. The CDR3, as DNA: TGTGCCAGCAGACCGACAGGGTTAGAAGGTGAGCAGTTCTTC.

V gene TRBV20-1 combines with J gene TRBJ1-3; TRBD1 is a possible D gene (5 bases). Trimming shortened V by 2 bases and J by 0 bases, and 8 bases separated the two germline ends. This CDR3 spans 14 amino acids. Germline CDR1 is DFQATT and CDR2 is SNEGSKA (reference sequence). Here the CDR3 reads CSARRGVSGNTIYF. CDR3 nucleotides: TGCAGTGCTAGACGGGGCGTCTCTGGAAACACCATATATTTT.

This CDR3 is CASSLAEGQGLRQPQHF. CDR3 bases: TGTGCCAGCAGCTTAGCGGAGGGACAGGGGTTAAGACAGCCCCAGCATTTT. The V call is TRBV7-8, the J call TRBJ1-5; 10 bases agree with TRBD1. The germline V gene has CDR1 SGHVS and CDR2 FQNEAQ. V lost 0 bases, J lost 7 bases, and 9 bases stayed unmatched. This CDR3 spans 17 amino acids.

This clonotype was detected many times. The CDR3: CSAKSSTDTQYF. CDR3 DNA sequence: TGCAGTGCTAAGTCTAGCACAGATACGCAGTATTTT. The chain couples TRBV20-1 to TRBJ2-3; D gene unclear. Trimming pared 4 bases from V and 0 bases from J, leaving 5 bases between. CDR3 size: 12 residues. Germline V gene lookup returns CDR1 DFQATT and CDR2 SNEGSKA (reference sequence).

The rearrangement joins TRBV5-1 to TRBJ1-2; 10 nucleotides agree with TRBD1. From germline, CDR1 is SGHRS and CDR2 YFSETQ. The V and J ends lost 6 bases and 1 base, in that order; junction bases with no gene match: 6. The CDR3 spans 15 residues. This CDR3 is CASNPGQGVNYGYTF. CDR3 DNA: TGCGCCAGCAACCCTGGACAGGGGGTTAACTATGGCTACACCTTC.

This clonotype was found many times. This chain joins TRBV7-9 and TRBJ1-2, with D possibly matching TRBD1 (5 bases). This CDR3 comprises 14 residues. CDR1 and CDR2 from the germline V gene are SEHNR and FQNEAQ (reference sequence). The V end was cut by 3 bases, the J end by 4 bases, with 12 bases between. The DNA of the CDR3 is TGTGCCAGCAGCTTGACTGACAGCGGCTATGGCTACACCTTC. It translates to CASSLTDSGYGYTF.

The chain employs TRBV20-1 and TRBJ2-3; TRBD2 matches 13 bases. Germline-derived CDR1 and CDR2 are DFQATT and SNEGSKA (reference sequence). The CDR3 is 18 residues long. V shed 4 bases, J shed 0 bases, and the junction held 10 bases outside the gene matches. The CDR3 DNA reads TGCAGTGCTACCTTCGGGACTAGCGGGGACACTAGCACAGATACGCAGTATTTT. It codes for CSATFGTSGDTSTDTQYF.

The J gene is TRBJ1-1, the V gene TRBV29-1; D uncertain. The V and J ends lost 3 bases and 0 bases respectively, with 11 bases between them. The CDR3 runs to 14 residues. Germline lookup yields CDR1 SQVTM and CDR2 ANQGSEA. CDR3 protein: CSVDFQALNTEAFF. CDR3 DNA: TGCAGCGTTGATTTCCAGGCCCTGAACACTGAAGCTTTCTTT.

This clonotype appeared many times. This chain joins TRBV7-2 and TRBJ2-7; D ambiguous. The CDR3 is made up of 14 amino acids. CDR1 SGHTA and CDR2 FQGNSA come from the germline V gene. V dropped 1 base and J dropped 2 bases, with 9 bases sitting between them. CDR3 in amino acids: CASSLEPPPYEQYF. As DNA, the CDR3 is TGTGCCAGCAGCTTAGAACCGCCTCCCTACGAGCAGTACTTC.

This rearrangement joins TRBV20-1 to TRBJ2-7; 7 bases agree with TRBD1. V gave up 5 bases and J gave up 4 bases; unmatched junction bases: 8. This CDR3 region has 13 residues. The V gene's germline CDR1 is DFQATT and CDR2 SNEGSKA (reference sequence). CDR3 sequence: CSALTGTGYEQYF. CDR3 nucleotides: TGCAGTGCTTTGACAGGGACCGGTTACGAGCAGTACTTC.

This clonotype was observed many times. This sequence joins TRBV28 and TRBJ1-1; D not certain. The ends were cut back, 3 bases at V and 3 bases at J, with 5 bases in the middle. Germline V gene sequence: CDR1 MDHEN, CDR2 SYDVKM. The CDR3 is made up of 12 amino acids. CDR3 sequence (DNA): TGTGCCAGCAGTTTCGTGCACACTGAAGCTTTCTTT. Amino acid sequence: CASSFVHTEAFF.

This clonotype occurred a few times. The chain couples TRBV15 to TRBJ1-2; D is unclear. Looked up from germline, CDR1 is LNHNV and CDR2 is YYDKDF (reference sequence). V dropped 0 bases and J dropped 6 bases, with 23 bases sitting between them. The CDR3 covers 18 residues. CDR3 sequence reads: CATSRDLGGAVGPNGYTF. The CDR3, as DNA: TGTGCCACCAGCAGAGATTTAGGTGGTGCCGTCGGTCCTAATGGCTACACCTTC.

The chain is built from TRBV20-1 and TRBJ1-1, with TRBD1 as a possible D gene (6 bases). V was shortened by 3 bases and J by 3 bases, with 11 bases between the two germline ends. CDR1 and CDR2 from the germline V gene are DFQATT and SNEGSKA (reference sequence). The CDR3 consists of 13 residues. The CDR3 nucleotides are TGCAGTGCTAGTACGGGGGCGGACACTGAAGCTTTCTTT. It yields the protein CSASTGADTEAFF.

This clonotype was recorded at least ten times. This sequence joins TRBV11-2 and TRBJ2-1, with 15 nucleotides matching TRBD2. Trimming at V came to 0 bases and at J to 1 base, leaving 1 base not matched to a gene. CDR1 is SGHAT, CDR2 FQNNGV, per germline. The CDR3 extends over 18 amino acids. CDR3 DNA: TGTGCCAGCAGCTTAGAGGGGACTAGCGGGAGGTCCTACAATGAGCAGTTCTTC. Its translation: CASSLEGTSGRSYNEQFF.